These 27 T cell receptor beta chains came from one sample sequenced in a study of glioma-infiltrating T cells after dendritic cell vaccination. Indicated time point: after dendritic cell vaccination, including at tumor progression/relapse. Method: immunoSEQ multiplex PCR; TCRdb's copy keeps in-frame clones and lacks some. The sample holds 75,000 to 95,000 clones; 87% are singletons and the top ten take about 2.3%. This material consisted of blood, taken after dendritic cell vaccination. The receptors shown here come from a human donor with glioblastoma.

V and J are TRBV6-1 and TRBJ2-5; D is undetermined. Per germline, CDR1 MNHNS and CDR2 SASEGT. The CDR3 consists of 15 residues. V lost 1 base and J lost 4, with 13 bases in between. The CDR3 nucleotides are TGTGCCAGCAGTGAAGGGCGCCAGTGGGCAGAGACCCAGTACTTC. Translating gives CASSEGRQWAETQYF.

The chain has TRBV4-1 and TRBJ2-3; 10 bases fit TRBD2. This CDR3 spans 17 amino acids. V trimming: 0 bases; J trimming: 3 bases; junction bases outside the gene matches: 6. The germline CDR1 and CDR2 sequences are MGHRA and YSYEKL. For the CDR3, the DNA is TGCGCCAGCAGCCAAGATCGGCTAGCGGGAGTTACAGATACGCAGTATTTT. Its protein is CASSQDRLAGVTDTQYF.

This clone came up a few times. This sequence joins TRBV5-6 and TRBJ1-6; D is possibly TRBD1 (5 bases). This CDR3 has 14 amino acids. Germline V gene lookup returns CDR1 SGHDT and CDR2 YYEEEE. With 6 bases removed from V and 6 bases from J, the gap between germline ends came to 13 bases. This chain's CDR3 is CASTNWGGNSPLHF. Written as DNA, the CDR3 is TGTGCCAGCACCAATTGGGGGGGTAATTCACCCCTCCACTTT.

This chain uses TRBV7-2 with TRBJ2-1; 7 bases fit TRBD2. The junction had 4 bases not matched to a gene; V was cut back by 1 base and J by 7 bases. The CDR3 covers 14 residues. Looked up from germline, CDR1 is SGHTA and CDR2 is FQGNSA. The CDR3 protein is CASSLGGSENEQFF. DNA of the CDR3: TGTGCCAGCAGCTTAGGCGGGAGTGAGAATGAGCAGTTCTTC.

V usage is TRBV5-4 and J usage is TRBJ2-5; D ambiguous. In germline, CDR1 is SGHNT, CDR2 YYREEE (reference sequence). Trimming took 5 bases from V and 0 from J, leaving 8 bases between them. The CDR3 has 13 amino acids. Written as DNA, the CDR3 is TGTGCCAGCAGTGACTTGTACCAAGAGACCCAGTACTTC. Protein product: CASSDLYQETQYF. Complete variable domain (other parts from reference TRBV5-4 and TRBJ2-5): ETGVTQSPTHLIKTRGQQVTLRCSSQSGHNTVSWYQQALGQGPQFIFQYYREEENGRGNFPPRFSGLQFPNYSSELNVNALELDDSALYLCASSDLYQETQYFGPGTRLLVL.

This chain connects TRBV5-1 to TRBJ1-6, with D possibly being TRBD1 (5 bases). From germline, CDR1 is SGHRS and CDR2 YFSETQ. This CDR3 has 15 amino acids. Trimming cost V 1 base and J 5 bases, with 10 bases left between them. The CDR3 sequence is CASSLYGADNSPLHF. For the CDR3, the DNA is TGCGCCAGCAGCTTGTATGGGGCGGATAATTCACCCCTCCACTTT.

The CDR3 loop reads CASSRERGEGGYTF. As DNA, the CDR3 is TGTGCCAGCAGTCGAGAGAGAGGGGAGGGTGGCTACACCTTC. The rearrangement uses TRBV6-4 and TRBJ1-2; possible D gene TRBD1, 5 bases. In germline, CDR1 is MRHNA, CDR2 SNTAGT. V was pared by 5 bases and J by 7 bases, with 17 bases between. This CDR3 contains 14 residues.

This clone is a singleton in its sample. V is TRBV18 and J is TRBJ1-1, with no clear D. Germline V gene lookup returns CDR1 KGHSH and CDR2 LQKENI. Trimming cost V 3 bases and J 0 bases, with 8 bases left between them. The CDR3 length is 14 residues. CDR3 residues: CASSPLAVNTEAFF. CDR3 in DNA: TGTGCCAGCTCACCTCTCGCGGTGAACACTGAAGCTTTCTTT.

This rearrangement joins TRBV2 to TRBJ2-5; a possible D gene is TRBD2 (5 bases). Germline V gene lookup returns CDR1 SNHLY and CDR2 FYNNEI. This CDR3 has 14 amino acids. The V end was cut by 4 bases, the J end by 5 bases, with 14 bases between. In DNA form, the CDR3 reads TGTGCCAGCAGTGGAGTGGACTCCTGGGAGACCCAGTACTTC. It translates to CASSGVDSWETQYF.

The genes are TRBV18 and TRBJ1-5; D unclear. The CDR3 is 17 residues long. The ends were cut back, 3 bases at V and 1 base at J, with 16 bases in the middle. Germline V gives CDR1 KGHSH, CDR2 LQKENI. This CDR3 reads CASSPSLPGSSNQPQHF. CDR3 bases: TGTGCCAGCTCACCGTCACTCCCGGGTTCCAGCAATCAGCCCCAGCATTTT.

The chain carries TRBV5-1 and TRBJ2-1, with a possible D match to TRBD2 (5 bases). CDR3 length: 16 residues. V was cut by 0 bases and J by 2 bases, with 12 bases left in between. CDR1 is SGHRS and CDR2 is YFSETQ in the germline V gene. CDR3 in amino acids: CASSLVYWRAYNEQFF. In DNA, the CDR3 is TGCGCCAGCAGCTTGGTCTATTGGCGGGCCTACAATGAGCAGTTCTTC.

The chain links TRBV9 to TRBJ1-1, with a possible D match to TRBD1 (6 bases). With 3 bases removed from V and 0 bases from J, the gap between germline ends came to 12 bases. Looked up from germline, CDR1 is SGDLS and CDR2 is YYNGEE. CDR3 length: 15 amino acids. CDR3 sequence reads: CASSDHREMNTEAFF. The CDR3 region has the DNA TGTGCCAGCAGCGACCACAGGGAAATGAACACTGAAGCTTTCTTT.

V and J are TRBV6-1 and TRBJ1-1, with D possibly TRBD1 on 5 matching bases. This CDR3 spans 14 amino acids. V shed 9 bases and J shed 1 base, with 15 bases lying between them. Germline V gene lookup returns CDR1 MNHNS and CDR2 SASEGT. For the CDR3, the DNA is TGTGCCAGTTTCCTCGGCAGGGCGAACACTGAAGCTTTCTTT. This codes for CASFLGRANTEAFF.

There are a few counts of this clone. The rearrangement joins TRBV18 to TRBJ2-7; TRBD2 matches at 7 bases. Germline loops: CDR1 KGHSH, CDR2 LQKENI. V shed 8 bases and J 2 bases; nucleotides not matched to a gene: 6. CDR3 length: 13 amino acids. The CDR3 nucleotides read TGTGCCAGCGGGGGGGACGGAACCTACGAGCAGTACTTC. Translation: CASGGDGTYEQYF.

This chain links TRBV27 with TRBJ2-4; TRBD1 agrees at 7 bases. This CDR3 is 16 amino acids long. The junction had 7 bases not matched to a gene; V was cut back by 5 bases and J by 0 bases. Per the germline V gene, CDR1 is MNHEY and CDR2 is SMNVEV (reference sequence). The CDR3 protein is CASSPRTGLAKNIQYF. The CDR3 coding sequence is TGTGCCAGCAGTCCCCGGACAGGTTTAGCCAAAAACATTCAGTACTTC.

The CDR3 spells CASELTGPNYGYTF. The CDR3 DNA follows: TGTGCCAGCGAATTGACAGGGCCCAACTATGGCTACACCTTC. The gene calls are TRBV6-1 and TRBJ1-2; 7 bases line up with TRBD1. After removal of 8 bases from V and 2 bases from J, the junction contained 8 bases not matched to a gene. In germline, CDR1 is MNHNS, CDR2 SASEGT. The CDR3 sequence is 14 residues long.

This clone was counted once. The gene calls are TRBV16 and TRBJ2-2; D ambiguous. V lost 5 bases, J lost 6 bases, and 13 bases lay in between. CDR1 is KGHSY and CDR2 is FQNENV in the germline V gene. This CDR3 is 14 amino acids long. The CDR3 DNA follows: TGTGCCAGCAGCGCTGGGCAGGTCGCCGGGGAGCTGTTTTTT. Protein product: CASSAGQVAGELFF. Using reference TRBV16 and TRBJ2-2 for the parts outside the CDR3, the full variable domain is GEEVAQTPKHLVRGEGQKAKLYCAPIKGHSYVFWYQQVLKNEFKFLISFQNENVFDETGMPKERFSAKCLPNSPCSLEIQATKLEDSAVYFCASSAGQVAGELFFGEGSRLTVL.

This chain connects TRBV6-5 to TRBJ1-2, with 8 bases identical to TRBD1. Germline V gene lookup returns CDR1 MNHEY and CDR2 SVGAGI. This CDR3 comprises 15 residues. J was trimmed by 3 bases and V by 5 bases; bases with no gene match: 8. The DNA for the CDR3 is TGTGCCAGCAGTAGAAGTCGGACAGGGCACTATGGCTACACCTTC. Translated: CASSRSRTGHYGYTF.

V gene TRBV5-8 combines with J gene TRBJ1-1, with D perhaps matching TRBD1 (6 bases). V was trimmed by 4 bases and J by 8 bases, leaving 15 bases between them. The CDR3 runs 13 residues. Germline V lookup: CDR1 SGHTS, CDR2 YDEGEE. The DNA for the CDR3 is TGTGCCAGCAGCCGAACCGGGACACGGGAAGCTTTCTTT. Translated: CASSRTGTREAFF. The variable domain in full, completed from reference TRBV5-8 and TRBJ1-1, reads EAGVTQSPTHLIKTRGQQATLRCSPISGHTSVYWYQQALGLGLQFLLWYDEGEERNRGNFPPRFSGRQFPNYSSELNVNALELEDSALYLCASSRTGTREAFFGQGTRLTVV.

The chain has TRBV7-6 and TRBJ2-5; 7 bases align to TRBD2. V was pared by 1 base and J by 0 bases, with 5 bases of the junction left unmatched. CDR1 is SGHVS, CDR2 FNYEAQ, per germline. CDR3 size: 16 residues. The CDR3: CASSLEAGQHQETQYF. The DNA for the CDR3 is TGTGCCAGCAGCTTAGAAGCGGGGCAACACCAAGAGACCCAGTACTTC.

The rearrangement links TRBV5-4 to TRBJ1-1, with 9 bases matching TRBD1. The CDR3 sequence is 16 residues long. Looked up from germline, CDR1 is SGHNT and CDR2 is YYREEE (reference sequence). V was clipped by 4 bases and J by 4 bases; unmatched bases: 11. The CDR3 spells CASSGVPGQGSTEAFF. The DNA for the CDR3 is TGTGCCAGCAGCGGCGTCCCGGGACAGGGAAGCACTGAAGCTTTCTTT.

This clone was detected only once. This chain joins TRBV7-9 and TRBJ2-1; 10 bases line up with TRBD2. CDR1 is SEHNR and CDR2 is FQNEAQ in the germline V gene (reference sequence). V lost 7 bases and J lost 8; bases outside the gene matches: 2. The CDR3 length is 12 residues. CDR3 sequence: CASNLAGDEQFF. Here the CDR3 DNA reads TGTGCCAGCAACCTAGCGGGAGATGAGCAGTTCTTC.

The chain recombines TRBV5-4 with TRBJ2-1; possibly TRBD2 for D (6 bases). The germline V gene encodes CDR1 SGHNT and CDR2 YYREEE (reference sequence). V gave up 4 bases and J gave up 8 bases, with 22 bases separating them. This CDR3 is built from 16 residues. CDR3 sequence: CASSPAVAEGQDEQFF. CDR3 sequence (DNA): TGTGCCAGCAGCCCGGCGGTAGCGGAGGGGCAGGATGAGCAGTTCTTC.

The chain uses TRBV5-1 and TRBJ1-1, with 7 positions matching TRBD1. V dropped 0 bases and J dropped 10; count of bases not matched to a gene: 9. The CDR3 totals 14 residues. Germline CDR1 SGHRS, CDR2 YFSETQ. CDR3 DNA: TGCGCCAGCAGCTTGGACAGGGGCGTTACCCGAGCTTTCTTT. Amino acid sequence: CASSLDRGVTRAFF. The full variable domain, completed using reference TRBV5-1 and TRBJ1-1, is KAGVTQTPRYLIKTRGQQVTLSCSPISGHRSVSWYQQTPGQGLQFLFEYFSETQRNKGNFPGRFSGRQFSNSRSEMNVSTLELGDSALYLCASSLDRGVTRAFFGQGTRLTVV.

The V gene is TRBV18, the J gene TRBJ1-1, with 7 bases matching TRBD1. Germline CDR1 KGHSH, CDR2 LQKENI. Trimming removed 3 bases from V and 1 base from J; junction bases left unmatched: 2. The CDR3 runs to 14 residues. The CDR3 region has the DNA TGTGCCAGCTCACCGGGGACAGCGAACACTGAAGCTTTCTTT. Amino acids: CASSPGTANTEAFF.

This sequence joins TRBV5-1 and TRBJ1-2; D gene ambiguous. This CDR3 has 14 amino acids. The germline CDR1 and CDR2 sequences are SGHRS and YFSETQ. V shed 4 bases and J shed 8 bases, with 18 bases lying between them. DNA of the CDR3: TGCGCCAGCAGCCCACAAGGCCGGGATCGAGGCTACACCTTC. This gives the protein CASSPQGRDRGYTF. Full variable domain (remainder filled in from reference TRBV5-1 and TRBJ1-2): KAGVTQTPRYLIKTRGQQVTLSCSPISGHRSVSWYQQTPGQGLQFLFEYFSETQRNKGNFPGRFSGRQFSNSRSEMNVSTLELGDSALYLCASSPQGRDRGYTFGSGTRLTVV.

The rearrangement links TRBV7-9 to TRBJ1-5, with TRBD1 matching 8 bases. The germline CDR1 and CDR2 sequences are SEHNR and FQNEAQ (reference sequence). J was trimmed by 6 bases and V by 1 base; bases with no gene match: 5. The CDR3 consists of 15 residues. The CDR3 spells CASSLGQGAAQPQHF. The CDR3 DNA reads TGTGCCAGCAGCTTAGGTCAGGGGGCCGCTCAGCCCCAGCATTTT.